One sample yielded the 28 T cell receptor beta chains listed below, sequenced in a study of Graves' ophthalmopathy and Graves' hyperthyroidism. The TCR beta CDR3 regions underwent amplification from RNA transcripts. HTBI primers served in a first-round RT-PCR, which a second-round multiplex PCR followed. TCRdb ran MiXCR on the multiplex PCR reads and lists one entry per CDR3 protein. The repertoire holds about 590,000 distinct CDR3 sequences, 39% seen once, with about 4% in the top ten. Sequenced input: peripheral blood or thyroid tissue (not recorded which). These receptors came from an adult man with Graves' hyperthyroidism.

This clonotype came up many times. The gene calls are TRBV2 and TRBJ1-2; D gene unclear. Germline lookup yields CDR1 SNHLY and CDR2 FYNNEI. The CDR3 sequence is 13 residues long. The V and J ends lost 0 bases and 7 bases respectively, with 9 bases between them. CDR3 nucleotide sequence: TGTGCCAGCAGTGAAGCGAGGGTTACTGGCTACACCTTC. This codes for CASSEARVTGYTF.

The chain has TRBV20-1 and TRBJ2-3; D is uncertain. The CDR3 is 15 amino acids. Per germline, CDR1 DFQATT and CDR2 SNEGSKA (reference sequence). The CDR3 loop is CGVRKNSLGTDTQYF. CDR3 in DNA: TGCGGTGTTCGGAAGAACAGTCTAGGCACAGATACGCAGTATTTT.

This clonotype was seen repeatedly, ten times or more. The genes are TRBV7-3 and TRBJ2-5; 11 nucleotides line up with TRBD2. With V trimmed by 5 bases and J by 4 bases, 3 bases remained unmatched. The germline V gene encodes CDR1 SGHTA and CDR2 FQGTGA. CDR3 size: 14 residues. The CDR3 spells CASSLTSGGETQYF. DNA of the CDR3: TGTGCCAGCAGCCTCACTAGCGGGGGAGAGACCCAGTACTTC. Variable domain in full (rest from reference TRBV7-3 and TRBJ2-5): GAGVSQTPSNKVTEKGKYVELRCDPISGHTALYWYRQSLGQGPEFLIYFQGTGAADDSGLPNDRFFAVRPEGSVSTLKIQRTERGDSAVYLCASSLTSGGETQYFGPGTRLLVL.

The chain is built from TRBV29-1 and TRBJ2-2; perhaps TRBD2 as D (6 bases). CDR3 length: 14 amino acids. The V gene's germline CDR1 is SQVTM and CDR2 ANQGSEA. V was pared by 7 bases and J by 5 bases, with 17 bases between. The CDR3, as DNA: TGCAGCGCTACTAGCAGGAGGAAAACCGGGGAGCTGTTTTTT. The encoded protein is CSATSRRKTGELFF.

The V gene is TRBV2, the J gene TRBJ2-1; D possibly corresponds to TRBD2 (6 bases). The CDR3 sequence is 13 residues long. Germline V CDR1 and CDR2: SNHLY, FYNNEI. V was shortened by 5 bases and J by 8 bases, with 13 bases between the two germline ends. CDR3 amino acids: CASSTLAFDEQFF. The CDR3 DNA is TGTGCCAGCAGTACCCTAGCGTTCGATGAGCAGTTCTTC.

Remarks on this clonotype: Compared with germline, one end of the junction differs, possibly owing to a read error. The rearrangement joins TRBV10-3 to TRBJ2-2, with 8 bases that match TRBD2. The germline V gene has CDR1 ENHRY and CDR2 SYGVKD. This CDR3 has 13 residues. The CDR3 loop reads CAISLRGEDEQFF. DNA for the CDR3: TGTGCCATCAGCCTGCGGGGGGAGGATGAGCAGTTTTTT.

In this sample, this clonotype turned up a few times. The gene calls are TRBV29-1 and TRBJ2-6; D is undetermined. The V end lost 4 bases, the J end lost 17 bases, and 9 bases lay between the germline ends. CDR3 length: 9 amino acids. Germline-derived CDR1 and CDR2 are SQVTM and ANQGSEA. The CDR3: CSVVRTMTF. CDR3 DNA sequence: TGCAGCGTTGTTCGTACAATGACTTTC.

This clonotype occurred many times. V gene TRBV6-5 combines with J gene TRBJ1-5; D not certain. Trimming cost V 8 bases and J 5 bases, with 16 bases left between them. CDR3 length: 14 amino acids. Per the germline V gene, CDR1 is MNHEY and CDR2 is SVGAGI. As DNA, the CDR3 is TGTGCCAGCCGCCAGGTAGCTTCGGATCAGCCCCAGCATTTT. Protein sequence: CASRQVASDQPQHF.

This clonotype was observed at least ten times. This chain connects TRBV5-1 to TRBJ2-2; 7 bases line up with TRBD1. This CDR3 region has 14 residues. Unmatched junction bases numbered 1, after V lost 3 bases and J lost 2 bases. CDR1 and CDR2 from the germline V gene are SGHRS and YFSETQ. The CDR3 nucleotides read TGCGCCAGCAGCTGGGACAGCAACACCGGGGAGCTGTTTTTT. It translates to CASSWDSNTGELFF.

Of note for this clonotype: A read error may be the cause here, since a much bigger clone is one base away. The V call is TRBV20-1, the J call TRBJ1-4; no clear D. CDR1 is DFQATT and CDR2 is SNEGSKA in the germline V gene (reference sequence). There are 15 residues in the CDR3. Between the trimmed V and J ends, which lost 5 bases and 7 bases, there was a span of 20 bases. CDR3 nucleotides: TGCAGTGCTGGCCTTTGGACGGACCCTGGTGAAAAACTGTTTTTT. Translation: CSAGLWTDPGEKLFF.

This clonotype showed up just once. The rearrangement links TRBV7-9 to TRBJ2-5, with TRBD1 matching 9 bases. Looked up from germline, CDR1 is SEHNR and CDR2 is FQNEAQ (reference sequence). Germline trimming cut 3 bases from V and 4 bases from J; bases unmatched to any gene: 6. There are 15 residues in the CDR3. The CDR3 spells CASSLDSDRGETQYF. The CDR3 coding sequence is TGTGCCAGCAGCTTGGATTCGGACAGGGGAGAGACCCAGTACTTC.

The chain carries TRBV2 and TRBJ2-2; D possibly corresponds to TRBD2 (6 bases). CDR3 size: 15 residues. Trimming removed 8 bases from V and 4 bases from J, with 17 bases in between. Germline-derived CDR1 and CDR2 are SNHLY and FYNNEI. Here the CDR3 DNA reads TGTGCCAGCCGAGGGCGGGATCGGAGCACCGGGGAGCTGTTTTTT. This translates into CASRGRDRSTGELFF.

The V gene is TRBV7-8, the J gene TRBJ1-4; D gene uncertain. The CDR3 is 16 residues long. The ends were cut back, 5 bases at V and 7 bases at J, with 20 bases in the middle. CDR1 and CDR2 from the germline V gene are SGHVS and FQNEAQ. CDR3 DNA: TGTGCCAGCAGCCCAAAGCCTAGGACCGGGCCTGAAAAACTGTTTTTT. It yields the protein CASSPKPRTGPEKLFF. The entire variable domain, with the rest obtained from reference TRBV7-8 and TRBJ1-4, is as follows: GAGVSQSPRYKVAKRGQDVALRCDPISGHVSLFWYQQALGQGPEFLTYFQNEAQLDKSGLPSDRFFAERPEGSVSTLKIQRTQQEDSAVYLCASSPKPRTGPEKLFFGSGTQLSVL.

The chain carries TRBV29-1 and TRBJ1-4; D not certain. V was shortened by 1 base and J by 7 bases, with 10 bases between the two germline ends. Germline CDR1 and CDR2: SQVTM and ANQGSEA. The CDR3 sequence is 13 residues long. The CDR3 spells CSVEGAVGEKLFF. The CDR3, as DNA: TGCAGCGTTGAAGGGGCGGTCGGTGAAAAACTGTTTTTT.

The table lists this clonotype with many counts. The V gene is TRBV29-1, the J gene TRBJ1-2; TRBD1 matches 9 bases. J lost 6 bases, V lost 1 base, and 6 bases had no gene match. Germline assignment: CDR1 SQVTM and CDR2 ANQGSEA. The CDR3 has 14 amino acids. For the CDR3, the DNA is TGCAGCGTTGAAGGGGACAGGGTTACCAATGGCTACACCTTC. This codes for CSVEGDRVTNGYTF.

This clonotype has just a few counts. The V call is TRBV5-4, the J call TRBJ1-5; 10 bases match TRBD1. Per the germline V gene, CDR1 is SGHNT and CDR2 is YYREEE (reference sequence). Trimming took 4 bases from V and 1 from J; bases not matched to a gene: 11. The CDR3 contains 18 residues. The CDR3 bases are TGTGCCAGCAGCCGCTCTTTGGGACAGGGGTCGAGCAATCAGCCCCAGCATTTT. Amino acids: CASSRSLGQGSSNQPQHF.

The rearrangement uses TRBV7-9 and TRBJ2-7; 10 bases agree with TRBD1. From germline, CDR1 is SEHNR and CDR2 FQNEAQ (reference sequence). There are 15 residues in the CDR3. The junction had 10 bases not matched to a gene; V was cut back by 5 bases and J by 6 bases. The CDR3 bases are TGTGCCAGCAGCGTAACCGGGACAGGGGTCGTCGAGCAGTACTTC. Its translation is CASSVTGTGVVEQYF.

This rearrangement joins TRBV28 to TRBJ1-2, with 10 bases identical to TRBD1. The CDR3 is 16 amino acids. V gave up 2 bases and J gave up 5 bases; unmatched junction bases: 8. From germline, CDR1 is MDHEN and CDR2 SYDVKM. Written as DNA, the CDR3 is TGTGCCAGCAGTTTACAACCGGGACAGGGGTTTTATGGCTACACCTTC. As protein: CASSLQPGQGFYGYTF.

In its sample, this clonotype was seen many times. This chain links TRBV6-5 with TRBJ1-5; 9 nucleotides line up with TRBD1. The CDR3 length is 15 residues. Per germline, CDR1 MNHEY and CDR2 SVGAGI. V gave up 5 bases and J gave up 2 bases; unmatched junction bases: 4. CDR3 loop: CASSTGQGGNQPQHF. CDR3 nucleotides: TGTGCCAGCAGTACGGGACAGGGTGGCAATCAGCCCCAGCATTTT.

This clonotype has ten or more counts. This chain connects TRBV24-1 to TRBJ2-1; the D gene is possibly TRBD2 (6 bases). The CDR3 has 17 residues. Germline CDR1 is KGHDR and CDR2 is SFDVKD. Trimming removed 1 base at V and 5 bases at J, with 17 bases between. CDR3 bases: TGTGCCACCAGTGATTTTGGGCGGGACGCTATTCACAATGAGCAGTTCTTC. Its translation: CATSDFGRDAIHNEQFF.

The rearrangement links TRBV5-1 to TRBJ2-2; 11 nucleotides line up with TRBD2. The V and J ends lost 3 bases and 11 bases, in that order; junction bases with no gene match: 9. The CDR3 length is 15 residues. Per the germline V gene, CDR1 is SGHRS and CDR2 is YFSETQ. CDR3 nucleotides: TGCGCCAGCAGCTCCGGGACTAGCGGACACAATGAGCTGTTTTTT. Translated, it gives CASSSGTSGHNELFF.

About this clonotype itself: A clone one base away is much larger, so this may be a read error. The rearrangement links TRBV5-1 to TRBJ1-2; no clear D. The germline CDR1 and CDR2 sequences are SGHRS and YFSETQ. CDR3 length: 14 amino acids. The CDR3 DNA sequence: TGCGTCAGCAGCTTATCTGGCCGGGACTATGGCTACACCTTC. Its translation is CVSSLSGRDYGYTF.

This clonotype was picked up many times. CDR3 bases: TGTGCCAGCAGCTTGGGTGGCAGGGAGGGGAGCTATGGCTACACCTTC. It yields the protein CASSLGGREGSYGYTF. V gene TRBV5-6 combines with J gene TRBJ1-2, with D possibly matching TRBD1 (5 bases). V was trimmed by 0 bases and J by 4 bases, leaving 16 bases between them. There are 16 residues in the CDR3. The germline V gene has CDR1 SGHDT and CDR2 YYEEEE.

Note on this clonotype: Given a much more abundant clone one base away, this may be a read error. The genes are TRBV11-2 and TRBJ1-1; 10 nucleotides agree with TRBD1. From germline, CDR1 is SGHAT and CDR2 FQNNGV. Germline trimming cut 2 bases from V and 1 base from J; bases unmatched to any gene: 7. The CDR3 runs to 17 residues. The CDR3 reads CASSLRGQGTGNTEAFF. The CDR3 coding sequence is TGTGCCAGCAGCTTACGGGGACAGGGGACCGGGAACACTGAAGCTTTCTTT.

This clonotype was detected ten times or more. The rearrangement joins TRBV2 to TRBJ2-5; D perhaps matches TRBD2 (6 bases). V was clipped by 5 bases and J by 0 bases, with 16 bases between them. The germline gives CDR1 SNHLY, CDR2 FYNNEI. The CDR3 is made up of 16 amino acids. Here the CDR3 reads CASSTQREEDQETQYF. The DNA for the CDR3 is TGTGCCAGCAGTACCCAAAGGGAGGAAGACCAAGAGACCCAGTACTTC.

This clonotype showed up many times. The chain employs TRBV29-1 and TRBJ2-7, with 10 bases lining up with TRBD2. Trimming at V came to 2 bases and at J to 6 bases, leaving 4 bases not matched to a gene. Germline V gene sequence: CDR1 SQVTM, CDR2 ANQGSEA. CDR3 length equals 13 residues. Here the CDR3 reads CSVESSGSLEQYF. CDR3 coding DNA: TGCAGCGTTGAATCTAGCGGGAGCCTCGAGCAGTACTTC.

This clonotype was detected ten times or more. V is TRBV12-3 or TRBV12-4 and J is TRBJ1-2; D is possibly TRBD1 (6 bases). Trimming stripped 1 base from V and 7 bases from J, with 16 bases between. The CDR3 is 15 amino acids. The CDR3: CASSLDRASVSGYTF. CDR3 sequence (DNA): TGTGCCAGCAGTTTAGACAGGGCTTCTGTGTCTGGCTACACCTTC.

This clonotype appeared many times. CDR3 in DNA: TGCAGTGCTAGAGTCCGGGAGGGAGGGAACACCGGGGAGCTGTTTTTT. This codes for CSARVREGGNTGELFF. V and J are TRBV20-1 and TRBJ2-2; 8 bases fit TRBD2. The V gene's germline CDR1 is DFQATT and CDR2 SNEGSKA (reference sequence). This CDR3 is built from 16 residues. V shed 1 base and J 1 base; nucleotides not matched to a gene: 5.